This entry lists 22 T cell receptor beta chains sequenced from one sample in a study of spatial heterogeneity in lung cancer. MiXCR, applied by TCRdb to the 5' RACE reads, yields one record per CDR3 protein. There are about 50,000 distinct CDR3 sequences in the sample; 7.5% to 8% occur only once, and about 13% lies in the top ten. Time point here: sample taken at primary tumor resection. Unsorted whole RNA of tumor, nontumor lung or frozen PBMC was sequenced. Here the sequenced sample was PBMCs, taken at surgery. These receptor sequences come from a female donor with early-stage non-small cell lung cancer.

V is TRBV2 and J is TRBJ1-4; TRBD1 matches at 8 bases. The germline V gene encodes CDR1 SNHLY and CDR2 FYNNEI. V lost 2 bases, J lost 7 bases, and 3 bases stayed unmatched. CDR3 length equals 14 residues. The CDR3 here is CASSETGGGEKLFF. In DNA, the CDR3 is TGTGCCAGCAGTGAAACAGGGGGTGGTGAAAAACTGTTTTTT.

This clonotype was recorded many times. The rearrangement links TRBV7-2 to TRBJ2-2; 7 nucleotides match TRBD1. The trim removed 4 bases at V and 1 base at J, leaving 6 bases unmatched. This CDR3 is built from 16 residues. The germline V gene encodes CDR1 SGHTA and CDR2 FQGNSA. CDR3 protein: CASSYRGPGNTGELFF. As DNA, the CDR3 is TGTGCCAGCAGCTATAGGGGGCCAGGGAACACCGGGGAGCTGTTTTTT.

The sample holds many counts of this clonotype. Sequence at one end of the junction differs from germline and may be a read error. This chain connects TRBV29-1 to TRBJ2-2, with 7 bases lining up with TRBD1. Germline-derived CDR1 and CDR2 are SQVTM and ANQGSEA. The CDR3 is 15 residues long. The CDR3 DNA follows: TGCAGCGCTGAAGGGGGCACAGGGAACACCGGGGAGCTGTTTTTT. Amino acids: CSAEGGTGNTGELFF.

The V and J genes are TRBV20-1 and TRBJ1-2; tentative D call: TRBD1 (5 bases). This CDR3 has 14 residues. V lost 3 bases and J 4 bases, leaving 15 bases between the germline ends. CDR1 and CDR2 (germline): DFQATT, SNEGSKA (reference sequence). The CDR3 DNA is TGCAGTGCTAGGGGGACTCCAAGACTCTATGGCTACACCTTC. Translating it yields CSARGTPRLYGYTF.

The chain employs TRBV6-1 and TRBJ2-1; no definite D call. Trimming left V 4 bases short and J 3 bases short, with 13 bases between. Germline V CDR1 and CDR2: MNHNS, SASEGT. This CDR3 comprises 15 residues. CDR3 nucleotides: TGTGCCAGCAGTGTCCTGGCGGCGGTCTACAATGAGCAGTTCTTC. Translation: CASSVLAAVYNEQFF.

This clonotype has more than one count but fewer than ten. DNA for the CDR3: TGTGCCAGCAGGTCCCTAGCGGGGGGGCCCCGAGCGTCCGGGGAGCTGTTTTTT. As protein: CASRSLAGGPRASGELFF. This chain links TRBV2 with TRBJ2-2; 12 nucleotides line up with TRBD2. There are 18 residues in the CDR3. The ends lost 6 bases at V and 6 bases at J; junction bases unmatched: 14. Germline CDR1 SNHLY, CDR2 FYNNEI.

This clonotype was seen a handful of times. The V gene is TRBV19, the J gene TRBJ1-3; 7 bases line up with TRBD1. Germline values: CDR1 LNHDA, CDR2 SQIVND (reference sequence). Trimming removed 7 bases from V and 0 bases from J; junction bases left unmatched: 3. CDR3 length equals 14 residues. This CDR3 is CASNTGDSGNTIYF. The CDR3 nucleotides are TGTGCCAGTAATACAGGGGACTCTGGAAACACCATATATTTT.

The chain joins TRBV12-3 or TRBV12-4 to TRBJ1-2; the match to TRBD1 covers 8 bases. The V gene end was trimmed by 1 base and the J gene end by 7 bases; junction bases not matched to a gene: 2. The CDR3 is 13 amino acids. This chain's CDR3 is CASSLGQGFGYTF. The CDR3 region has the DNA TGTGCCAGCAGTTTAGGACAGGGGTTTGGCTACACCTTC.

This chain uses TRBV3-1 with TRBJ2-5; D unclear. Germline-derived CDR1 and CDR2 are LGHDT and YNNKEL (reference sequence). V shed 4 bases and J shed 4 bases, with 10 bases lying between them. CDR3 length: 13 amino acids. CDR3 DNA sequence: TGTGCCAGCAGCCGTGGACGAGGAGAGACCCAGTACTTC. This encodes CASSRGRGETQYF.

The chain uses TRBV5-1 and TRBJ2-5, with D unclear. V was clipped by 1 base and J by 4 bases, with 11 bases between them. The V gene's germline CDR1 is SGHRS and CDR2 YFSETQ. CDR3 length equals 14 residues. The CDR3 coding sequence is TGCGCCAGCAGCTTGTATAAATGGAGAGAGACCCAGTACTTC. It codes for CASSLYKWRETQYF. Variable domain in full (rest from reference TRBV5-1 and TRBJ2-5): KAGVTQTPRYLIKTRGQQVTLSCSPISGHRSVSWYQQTPGQGLQFLFEYFSETQRNKGNFPGRFSGRQFSNSRSEMNVSTLELGDSALYLCASSLYKWRETQYFGPGTRLLVL.

This clonotype was observed a handful of times. This chain links TRBV7-2 with TRBJ2-5; 7 positions match TRBD1. CDR3 length equals 16 residues. Per germline, CDR1 SGHTA and CDR2 FQGNSA. V gave up 2 bases and J gave up 0 bases; unmatched junction bases: 6. The CDR3 coding sequence is TGTGCCAGCAGCTTAACGACAGGGAGTTACCAAGAGACCCAGTACTTC. This codes for CASSLTTGSYQETQYF.

The chain couples TRBV6-2 or TRBV6-3 to TRBJ1-6; 7 bases map to TRBD1. V lost 0 bases and J lost 7; bases outside the gene matches: 6. CDR1 and CDR2 (germline): MNHEY, SVGEGT. The CDR3 runs to 16 residues. This CDR3 reads CASSYSTVTGNSPLHF. The CDR3 region has the DNA TGTGCCAGCAGTTACTCGACAGTGACAGGGAATTCACCCCTCCACTTT.

This clonotype was counted at least ten times. The chain employs TRBV4-1 and TRBJ2-1, with 10 bases that match TRBD1. V was pared by 4 bases and J by 6 bases, with 9 bases of the junction left unmatched. Germline V lookup: CDR1 MGHRA, CDR2 YSYEKL. CDR3 length equals 16 residues. CDR3 coding DNA: TGCGCCAGCAGCCGTCGCCGGGACAGGGGCCTCAATGAGCAGTTCTTC. Translation gives CASSRRRDRGLNEQFF.

This clonotype was observed at least ten times. This rearrangement joins TRBV5-8 to TRBJ2-2; D might be TRBD1 (6 bases). CDR1 and CDR2 from the germline V gene are SGHTS and YDEGEE. The CDR3 is made up of 17 amino acids. Trimming left V 4 bases short and J 0 bases short, with 16 bases between. This CDR3 reads CASSLRQDRTNTGELFF. The CDR3 DNA follows: TGTGCCAGCAGCCTCAGGCAAGACAGGACGAACACCGGGGAGCTGTTTTTT.

There are a few counts of this clonotype. The chain combines TRBV20-1 with TRBJ2-3; D is possibly TRBD1 (6 bases). V was pared by 3 bases and J by 4 bases, with 14 bases between. The CDR3 loop spans 14 amino acids. Looked up from germline, CDR1 is DFQATT and CDR2 is SNEGSKA (reference sequence). The CDR3 protein is CSASLGASADTQYF. The CDR3 nucleotides read TGCAGTGCTAGTCTGGGGGCGTCAGCAGATACGCAGTATTTT.

This clonotype was found many times. The V and J genes are TRBV20-1 and TRBJ1-6; 7 positions agree with TRBD1. The CDR3 is made up of 14 amino acids. Germline lookup yields CDR1 DFQATT and CDR2 SNEGSKA (reference sequence). V gave up 2 bases and J gave up 11 bases; unmatched junction bases: 9. This CDR3 reads CSARFLGTGAPLHF. CDR3 nucleotides: TGCAGTGCTAGATTCTTGGGAACAGGGGCACCCCTCCACTTT.

This clonotype was detected many times. The chain recombines TRBV5-8 with TRBJ2-3; D may be TRBD2 (6 bases). CDR1 SGHTS and CDR2 YDEGEE come from the germline V gene. V was pared by 4 bases and J by 1 base, with 13 bases between. The CDR3 contains 15 residues. CDR3 coding DNA: TGTGCCAGCAGCCGGAGGGTGGCACGCACAGATACGCAGTATTTT. It codes for CASSRRVARTDTQYF.

The V call is TRBV5-1, the J call TRBJ2-2; tentatively, D is TRBD1 (5 bases). V was cut by 4 bases and J by 4 bases, with 11 bases left in between. This CDR3 has 14 residues. Germline V gene data show CDR1 as SGHRS and CDR2 as YFSETQ. The CDR3 DNA sequence: TGCGCCAGCAGCCCAAGACAGAGCACCGGGGAGCTGTTTTTT. Translation gives CASSPRQSTGELFF.

This clonotype appeared many times. CDR3 in DNA: TGTGCCAGCAGTGCACCTGTGGCGTTCAATGAGCAGTTCTTC. It translates to CASSAPVAFNEQFF. The genes are TRBV25-1 and TRBJ2-1; D is ambiguous. Trimming cost V 4 bases and J 6 bases, with 13 bases left between them. This CDR3 is 14 amino acids long. Germline CDR1 MGHDK, CDR2 SYGVNS.

This clonotype was picked up a small number of times. This chain connects TRBV5-1 to TRBJ2-5; TRBD1 aligns across 11 bases. With V trimmed by 4 bases and J by 5 bases, 7 bases remained unmatched. Per germline, CDR1 SGHRS and CDR2 YFSETQ. The CDR3 is made up of 15 amino acids. CDR3 residues: CASSVGQGVKETQYF. The CDR3 DNA is TGCGCCAGCAGCGTGGGACAGGGGGTTAAGGAGACCCAGTACTTC.

V usage is TRBV9 and J usage is TRBJ2-3, with 12 bases lining up with TRBD2. J was trimmed by 2 bases and V by 0 bases; bases with no gene match: 7. CDR1 and CDR2 (germline): SGDLS, YYNGEE. The CDR3 is made up of 18 amino acids. The CDR3 DNA reads as TGTGCCAGCAGCGTAGGCCCATCTAGCGGGGGGGCCACAGATACGCAGTATTTT. It encodes CASSVGPSSGGATDTQYF.

The rearrangement uses TRBV6-5 and TRBJ1-2; D possibly corresponds to TRBD1 (5 bases). V was trimmed by 0 bases and J by 0 bases, leaving 11 bases between them. Germline-derived CDR1 and CDR2 are MNHEY and SVGAGI. CDR3 size: 16 residues. In nucleotides, the CDR3 is TGTGCCAGCAGTTACTCCGGGACTGCAGCTAACTATGGCTACACCTTC. Its protein is CASSYSGTAANYGYTF.